These 15 T cell receptor beta chains share one sample of origin, sequenced in a study of identical twins. MiXCR was run by TCRdb on the 5' RACE reads, yielding one entry per CDR3 protein. The sample contains more than 650,000 distinct CDR3 sequences, roughly 6% of which appear only once. The sequenced material came from naive T cells sorted from blood. The receptors come from a young man in good health.

In this sample, this clonotype turned up many times. The rearrangement uses TRBV20-1 and TRBJ2-7; tentative D call: TRBD1 (6 bases). The germline CDR1 and CDR2 sequences are DFQATT and SNEGSKA (reference sequence). The CDR3 runs to 13 residues. The V and J ends lost 2 bases and 1 base respectively, with 9 bases between them. The CDR3 DNA follows: TGCAGTGCTAGACCGGGACAATCCTACGAGCAGTACTTC. Translation gives CSARPGQSYEQYF.

The sample holds many counts of this clonotype. J is TRBJ2-7 and V is TRBV6-5; D gene unclear. The CDR3 contains 16 residues. Looked up from germline, CDR1 is MNHEY and CDR2 is SVGAGI. V lost 2 bases and J 2 bases, leaving 16 bases between the germline ends. The CDR3 here is CASSYEQPSNTYEQYF. The CDR3 DNA is TGTGCCAGCAGTTACGAACAGCCGAGTAATACCTACGAGCAGTACTTC.

The table lists this clonotype with a few counts. The chain recombines TRBV30 with TRBJ2-1; D not certain. The ends were cut back, 4 bases at V and 8 bases at J, with 12 bases in the middle. The CDR3 has 12 amino acids. Germline V CDR1 and CDR2: GTSNPN, SVGIG (reference sequence). CDR3 nucleotides: TGTGCCTGGAACCAAAGAGGAGATGAGCAGTTCTTC. This gives the protein CAWNQRGDEQFF. The variable domain in full, with the rest retrieved from reference TRBV30 and TRBJ2-1, is SQTIHQWPATLVQPVGSPLSLECTVEGTSNPNLYWYRQAAGRGLQLLFYSVGIGQISSEVPQNLSASRPQDRQFILSSKKLLLSDSGFYLCAWNQRGDEQFFGPGTRLTVL.

The CDR3 region is CASSPEKRDRTLYGYTF. CDR3 DNA: TGCGCCAGCAGCCCCGAAAAAAGGGACAGAACGCTCTATGGCTACACCTTC. This chain uses TRBV5-1 with TRBJ1-2; 7 bases fit TRBD1. J gave up 4 bases and V 4 bases, and 16 bases lay outside the gene matches. CDR3 length equals 17 residues. Germline V gene data show CDR1 as SGHRS and CDR2 as YFSETQ.

Ten or more counts support this clonotype. This chain uses TRBV4-3 with TRBJ2-5, with 8 nucleotides matching TRBD2. V shed 5 bases and J 5 bases; nucleotides not matched to a gene: 13. Looked up from germline, CDR1 is LGHNA and CDR2 is YSLEER. This CDR3 is 16 amino acids long. As DNA, the CDR3 is TGCGCCAGCAGCAAGAGTCGTAGCGGGACTAGGGAGACCCAGTACTTC. This encodes CASSKSRSGTRETQYF.

This clonotype was found many times. The chain links TRBV12-3 or TRBV12-4 to TRBJ2-7, with D possibly being TRBD2 (6 bases). The CDR3 extends over 14 amino acids. The V gene lost 11 bases and the J gene lost 5 bases, with 22 bases spanning the gap. DNA for the CDR3: TGTGCCGGCCCCACAGGAGGGCGGGGAGACGAGCAGTACGTC. Residues: CAGPTGGRGDEQYV.

This clonotype came up many times. The chain has TRBV9 and TRBJ2-7; a possible D gene is TRBD2 (6 bases). The germline V gene has CDR1 SGDLS and CDR2 YYNGEE. V gave up 4 bases and J gave up 2 bases, with 13 bases separating them. CDR3 size: 14 residues. CDR3 region: CASSPWGGAYEQYF. The CDR3 DNA follows: TGTGCCAGCAGCCCTTGGGGAGGCGCCTACGAGCAGTACTTC.

The chain has TRBV20-1 and TRBJ2-1, with unresolved D. V was shortened by 7 bases and J by 3 bases, with 4 bases between the two germline ends. Germline V gene data show CDR1 as DFQATT and CDR2 as SNEGSKA (reference sequence). CDR3 length: 10 residues. The CDR3: CSEGYNEQFF. CDR3 sequence (DNA): TGCAGTGAGGGCTACAATGAGCAGTTCTTC.

The chain is built from TRBV5-1 and TRBJ2-3, with a tentative D call TRBD2 (6 bases). Germline CDR1 and CDR2: SGHRS and YFSETQ. Trimming stripped 1 base from V and 12 bases from J, with 12 bases between. The CDR3 loop spans 12 amino acids. CDR3: CASSLLEGAQYF. Written as DNA, the CDR3 is TGCGCCAGCAGCTTGTTGGAGGGAGCTCAGTATTTT.

This clonotype appeared many times. The genes are TRBV20-1 and TRBJ1-1; possibly TRBD1 for D (6 bases). Trimming pared 3 bases from V and 5 bases from J, leaving 13 bases between. Germline values: CDR1 DFQATT, CDR2 SNEGSKA (reference sequence). The CDR3 is 13 residues long. The DNA for the CDR3 is TGCAGTGCTAGCTCAGGGGTGGGGACTGAAGCTTTCTTT. This translates into CSASSGVGTEAFF.

Many counts were recorded for this clonotype. V is TRBV20-1 and J is TRBJ1-1; D might be TRBD1 (5 bases). V dropped 0 bases and J dropped 4 bases, with 9 bases sitting between them. Germline V gives CDR1 DFQATT, CDR2 SNEGSKA (reference sequence). The CDR3 is made up of 13 amino acids. The CDR3 loop is CSARDRETTEAFF. CDR3 DNA: TGCAGTGCTAGAGACAGGGAGACCACTGAAGCTTTCTTT.

This clonotype appeared many times. This CDR3 is CSVGGGGSNQPQHF. CDR3 nucleotides: TGCAGCGTTGGTGGCGGGGGCAGCAATCAGCCCCAGCATTTT. This sequence joins TRBV29-1 and TRBJ1-5; D might be TRBD1 (6 bases). Per germline, CDR1 SQVTM and CDR2 ANQGSEA. CDR3 length equals 14 residues. Trimming left V 4 bases short and J 1 base short, with 11 bases between.

The chain is built from TRBV7-9 and TRBJ2-2; 13 bases map to TRBD2. J was trimmed by 5 bases and V by 4 bases; bases with no gene match: 7. Germline CDR1 is SEHNR and CDR2 is FQNEAQ (reference sequence). The CDR3 has 17 residues. CDR3: CASSSTTGLAGTGELFF. The CDR3 DNA reads as TGTGCCAGCAGCTCCACTACGGGACTAGCGGGAACCGGGGAGCTGTTTTTT.

A note on this clonotype: A much larger clone lies a single base off, so this may be a read error. V and J are TRBV12-3 or TRBV12-4 and TRBJ1-6; weak D call: TRBD1 (5 bases). The CDR3 totals 14 residues. V was shortened by 6 bases and J by 8 bases, with 14 bases between the two germline ends. CDR3 in DNA: TGTGCCAGCAGCCTACTAGGGGAGGATTCACCCCTCCACTTT. This gives the protein CASSLLGEDSPLHF.

This clonotype was recorded a few times. The V gene is TRBV7-9, the J gene TRBJ1-2; D not certain. With 1 base removed from V and 0 bases from J, the gap between germline ends came to 9 bases. The CDR3 is made up of 15 amino acids. CDR1 SEHNR and CDR2 FQNEAQ come from the germline V gene (reference sequence). CDR3 sequence: CASSLEGGTNYGYTF. The DNA of the CDR3 is TGTGCCAGCAGCTTAGAGGGCGGAACTAACTATGGCTACACCTTC.